The 18 T cell receptor beta chains listed next were all sequenced from one sample in a study of T cell repertoires in cytomegalovirus infection. TCRdb passed the reads through MiXCR, listing each CDR3 protein once. The table lists approximately 240,000 distinct CDR3 sequences, around an eighth of them singletons. What was sequenced was PBMCs. The source of these receptors is a human donor in good health (CMV status not recorded). Some clones in this sample may be carry-over from other donors' samples.

There are many counts of this clonotype. The V and J genes are TRBV6-2 or TRBV6-3 and TRBJ2-7; D call uncertain. Between the trimmed V and J ends, which lost 2 bases and 2 bases, there was a span of 13 bases. Per germline, CDR1 MNHEY and CDR2 SVGEGT. CDR3 size: 15 residues. CDR3 DNA sequence: TGTGCCAGCAGTTACGAGTCAGGAGTAGCCTACGAGCAGTACTTC. This gives the protein CASSYESGVAYEQYF.

The table lists this clonotype with many counts. The chain carries TRBV6-6 and TRBJ1-2; D not certain. The CDR3 length is 13 residues. Germline CDR1 reads MNHNY; CDR2 reads SVGAGI (reference sequence). The V and J ends lost 6 bases and 3 bases respectively, with 11 bases between them. As DNA, the CDR3 is TGTGCCAGCAGCGCGTCCCCTTACTATGGCTACACCTTC. Its translation: CASSASPYYGYTF.

This clonotype showed up many times. The genes are TRBV7-8 and TRBJ2-2; TRBD1 agrees at 9 bases. J lost 6 bases, V lost 4 bases, and 6 bases had no gene match. Germline CDR1 reads SGHVS; CDR2 reads FQNEAQ. This CDR3 contains 15 residues. CDR3 bases: TGTGCCAGCAGCTCGGGACAGGGCAAAGCCGGGGAGCTGTTTTTT. Encoded protein: CASSSGQGKAGELFF.

This clonotype was detected ten times or more. The genes are TRBV7-3 and TRBJ1-4; perhaps TRBD1 as D (5 bases). The germline gives CDR1 SGHTA, CDR2 FQGTGA. The CDR3 covers 19 residues. Trimming took 3 bases from V and 7 from J, leaving 27 bases between them. CDR3 region: CASSLGLPGRRILLEKLFF. CDR3 DNA sequence: TGTGCCAGCAGCTTGGGCCTCCCGGGACGAAGAATTTTACTTGAAAAACTGTTTTTT.

For this clonotype: It may be a read error: a sequence one base away is much more abundant. This chain joins TRBV6-8 and TRBJ2-6, with 8 bases aligning to TRBD1. CDR1 MNHGY and CDR2 SAAAGT come from the germline V gene. The CDR3 loop spans 16 amino acids. In DNA, the CDR3 is TGTGCCGGCAGCGGACAGGGCCCCAGTGGGGCCAACGTCCTGACTTTC. The encoded protein is CAGSGQGPSGANVLTF.

This clonotype was counted between two and nine times. The chain uses TRBV28 and TRBJ2-7; possible D gene TRBD1, 5 bases. V was trimmed by 5 bases and J by 6 bases, leaving 14 bases between them. Germline V lookup: CDR1 MDHEN, CDR2 SYDVKM. The CDR3 is 13 amino acids. For the CDR3, the DNA is TGTGCCAGCAGTCCCTCCAGGGTCCGCGAGCAGTACTTC. Its protein is CASSPSRVREQYF.

This clonotype has ten or more counts. This chain links TRBV12-3 or TRBV12-4 with TRBJ2-6, with D possibly called TRBD1 or TRBD2 (5 bases each). Trimming stripped 7 bases from V and 0 bases from J, with 13 bases between. This CDR3 is 16 amino acids long. CDR3: CASKDPGHSGANVLTF. The DNA of the CDR3 is TGTGCCAGCAAGGATCCGGGGCACTCTGGGGCCAACGTCCTGACTTTC.

This clonotype was observed at least ten times. The chain is built from TRBV7-8 and TRBJ1-1, with D hard to call. Germline V gives CDR1 SGHVS, CDR2 FQNEAQ. Trimming took off 3 bases at V and 4 bases at J, with 12 bases between the two ends. This CDR3 spans 14 amino acids. The CDR3 DNA follows: TGTGCCAGCAGCTTCGGAGGGTTGGTCACTGAAGCTTTCTTT. Amino acid sequence: CASSFGGLVTEAFF. The full variable domain, completed using reference TRBV7-8 and TRBJ1-1, is GAGVSQSPRYKVAKRGQDVALRCDPISGHVSLFWYQQALGQGPEFLTYFQNEAQLDKSGLPSDRFFAERPEGSVSTLKIQRTQQEDSAVYLCASSFGGLVTEAFFGQGTRLTVV.

This clonotype was recorded only once. The gene calls are TRBV10-3 and TRBJ2-7; D not certain. The V and J ends lost 0 bases and 2 bases respectively, with 8 bases between them. Germline CDR1 reads ENHRY; CDR2 reads SYGVKD. There are 14 residues in the CDR3. The CDR3 is CAISESGFTYEQYF. The CDR3 coding sequence is TGTGCCATCAGTGAGTCAGGGTTTACCTACGAGCAGTACTTC.

This clonotype was detected many times. V usage is TRBV20-1 and J usage is TRBJ2-3, with TRBD1 identical over 8 bases. Germline CDR1 and CDR2: DFQATT and SNEGSKA (reference sequence). The length of the CDR3 is 15 residues. Trimming at V came to 0 bases and at J to 0 bases, leaving 2 bases not matched to a gene. The CDR3 coding sequence is TGCAGTGCTAGAGATTACAGGGGGAGCACAGATACGCAGTATTTT. Its protein product is CSARDYRGSTDTQYF.

This clonotype came up a few times. The chain has TRBV7-6 and TRBJ2-2; D is undetermined. Between the trimmed V and J ends, which lost 7 bases and 0 bases, there was a span of 12 bases. CDR1 is SGHVS, CDR2 FNYEAQ, per germline. This CDR3 contains 15 residues. CDR3 residues: CASTPTPTNTGELFF. DNA for the CDR3: TGTGCCAGCACCCCCACTCCCACGAACACCGGGGAGCTGTTTTTT. Variable domain in full (rest from reference TRBV7-6 and TRBJ2-2): GAGVSQSPRYKVTKRGQDVALRCDPISGHVSLYWYRQALGQGPEFLTYFNYEAQQDKSGLPNDRFSAERPEGSISTLTIQRTEQRDSAMYRCASTPTPTNTGELFFGEGSRLTVL.

This clonotype came up many times. The chain is built from TRBV25-1 and TRBJ2-1, with D perhaps TRBD1 (5 bases). Between the trimmed V and J ends, which lost 5 bases and 9 bases, there was a span of 11 bases. CDR1 is MGHDK and CDR2 is SYGVNS in the germline V gene. CDR3 length equals 12 residues. The CDR3 region has the DNA TGTGCCAGCAGTAGGGGAACAGGTGAGCAGTTCTTC. It is translated as CASSRGTGEQFF. The full variable domain, rest sourced from reference TRBV25-1 and TRBJ2-1, is EADIYQTPRYLVIGTGKKITLECSQTMGHDKMYWYQQDPGMELHLIHYSYGVNSTEKGDLSSESTVSRIRTEHFPLTLESARPSHTSQYLCASSRGTGEQFFGPGTRLTVL.

This clonotype was recorded at least ten times. The chain couples TRBV7-6 to TRBJ2-7, with D maybe TRBD1 (5 bases). Deletions cut 0 bases from V and 2 bases from J, with 8 bases between. The CDR3 spans 14 residues. Germline-derived CDR1 and CDR2 are SGHVS and FNYEAQ. The DNA for the CDR3 is TGTGCCAGCAGCTTAGCGCCAGGGACCTACGAGCAGTACTTC. Protein: CASSLAPGTYEQYF.

The chain carries TRBV12-3 or TRBV12-4 and TRBJ1-2, with no clear D. The CDR3 is made up of 13 amino acids. Trimming left V 6 bases short and J 4 bases short, with 12 bases between. CDR3 loop: CASSGLMGYGYTF. In nucleotides, the CDR3 is TGTGCCAGCAGCGGACTCATGGGCTATGGCTACACCTTC.

This clonotype was seen more than once but under ten times. The V and J genes are TRBV7-9 and TRBJ1-1; TRBD1 is a possible D gene (6 bases). The CDR3 spans 14 residues. The V gene lost 3 bases and the J gene lost 5 bases, with 13 bases spanning the gap. Germline V gene sequence: CDR1 SEHNR, CDR2 FQNEAQ (reference sequence). The CDR3 DNA reads TGTGCCAGCAGCTTGGACAGATCGCGGACTGAAGCTTTCTTT. Its protein product is CASSLDRSRTEAFF.

This clonotype was observed at least ten times. The V gene is TRBV7-3, the J gene TRBJ1-2; 7 bases match TRBD1. There are 13 residues in the CDR3. CDR1 is SGHTA, CDR2 FQGTGA, per germline. V dropped 5 bases and J dropped 8; count of bases not matched to a gene: 8. The CDR3 reads CASSTRTGDGYTF. The CDR3 bases are TGTGCCAGCAGCACGAGAACAGGGGACGGCTACACCTTC.

This clonotype was picked up many times. The chain couples TRBV7-2 to TRBJ2-3; D is undetermined. V lost 4 bases to trimming and J lost 3 bases, with 14 bases between them. Germline loops: CDR1 SGHTA, CDR2 FQGNSA. CDR3 length equals 15 residues. The CDR3, as DNA: TGTGCCAGCAGCTCAGACGGAGAGAGGACAGATACGCAGTATTTT. Protein: CASSSDGERTDTQYF.

The V and J genes are TRBV20-1 and TRBJ1-1; D uncertain. V dropped 5 bases and J dropped 3 bases, with 7 bases sitting between them. The CDR3 is made up of 11 amino acids. CDR1 DFQATT and CDR2 SNEGSKA come from the germline V gene (reference sequence). Here the CDR3 reads CSAVEDTEAFF. For the CDR3, the DNA is TGCAGTGCTGTGGAGGACACTGAAGCTTTCTTT.